This entry lists 29 T cell receptor beta chains sequenced from one sample in a study of shared clonotypes between healthy human individuals. The assay was immunoSEQ multiplex PCR, and TCRdb's table has in-frame clones only and misses some. Of 400,000 or so clones listed, around 96% are singletons. The sample comprised memory CD8+ T cells sorted from blood. The subset denotes: CD45RO+ cells pooled with CCR7-negative TemRA cells. The receptors originated from a young man in good health.

The chain recombines TRBV27 with TRBJ2-5, with D possibly called TRBD1 or TRBD2 (5 bases each). CDR1 and CDR2 (germline): MNHEY, SMNVEV (reference sequence). V shed 1 base and J shed 2 bases, with 11 bases lying between them. There are 15 residues in the CDR3. CDR3 region: CASSLFGTRQETQYF. The CDR3 coding sequence is TGTGCCAGCAGTTTATTTGGGACGCGGCAAGAGACCCAGTACTTC.

The chain recombines TRBV19 with TRBJ2-1; TRBD2 aligns across 11 bases. Germline trimming cut 6 bases from V and 5 bases from J; bases unmatched to any gene: 9. CDR3 length: 16 amino acids. The V gene's germline CDR1 is LNHDA and CDR2 SQIVND (reference sequence). CDR3 in amino acids: CASRLAGGPFDNEQFF. The DNA of the CDR3 is TGTGCCAGTAGGCTAGCGGGAGGCCCTTTTGACAATGAGCAGTTCTTC.

The chain couples TRBV9 to TRBJ2-1, with TRBD2 identical over 7 bases. The length of the CDR3 is 14 residues. Trimming removed 3 bases from V and 7 bases from J; junction bases left unmatched: 7. Germline V lookup: CDR1 SGDLS, CDR2 YYNGEE. This CDR3 reads CASSAGGGWNEQFF. DNA for the CDR3: TGTGCCAGCAGCGCCGGGGGAGGGTGGAATGAGCAGTTCTTC. Combining the CDR3 with reference TRBV9 and TRBJ2-1 gives the whole variable domain DSGVTQTPKHLITATGQRVTLRCSPRSGDLSVYWYQQSLDQGLQFLIQYYNGEERAKGNILERFSAQQFPDLHSELNLSSLELGDSALYFCASSAGGGWNEQFFGPGTRLTVL.

The chain links TRBV6-1 to TRBJ1-2, with 8 bases lining up with TRBD1. The length of the CDR3 is 17 residues. Germline V gene data show CDR1 as MNHNS and CDR2 as SASEGT. The J segment lost 5 bases and the V segment lost 1 base, leaving 12 bases of the junction unmatched. The CDR3 sequence: CASSEGGGQGIRYGYTF. CDR3 nucleotides: TGTGCCAGCAGTGAAGGGGGAGGACAGGGAATTAGGTATGGCTACACCTTC.

The CDR3 protein is CASSRGLADAGELFF. The CDR3 DNA is TGTGCCAGCAGCCGGGGACTAGCGGACGCCGGGGAGCTGTTTTTT. This chain links TRBV6-5 with TRBJ2-2; 11 nucleotides line up with TRBD2. CDR3 size: 15 residues. Germline V gene lookup returns CDR1 MNHEY and CDR2 SVGAGI. V gave up 6 bases and J gave up 6 bases; unmatched junction bases: 6.

This rearrangement joins TRBV7-6 to TRBJ2-7, with 10 bases matching TRBD2. CDR3 length equals 15 residues. The germline gives CDR1 SGHVS, CDR2 FNYEAQ. The trim removed 1 base at V and 6 bases at J, leaving 6 bases unmatched. The CDR3 loop reads CASSLGVASGSEQYF. CDR3 DNA sequence: TGTGCCAGCAGCTTAGGGGTTGCTAGCGGGAGCGAGCAGTACTTC.

The chain joins TRBV28 to TRBJ2-1, with D unclear. Germline-derived CDR1 and CDR2 are MDHEN and SYDVKM. Trimming cost V 6 bases and J 8 bases, with 5 bases left between them. The CDR3 totals 10 residues. The CDR3 protein is CASRGYEQFF. CDR3 coding DNA: TGTGCCAGCAGGGGGTATGAGCAGTTCTTC.

The chain employs TRBV19 and TRBJ2-7; 12 bases are shared with TRBD1. Germline CDR1 LNHDA, CDR2 SQIVND (reference sequence). Germline trimming cut 5 bases from V and 5 bases from J; bases unmatched to any gene: 7. The CDR3 contains 15 residues. DNA for the CDR3: TGTGCCAGTAGTCGCGCGGGACAGGGGGCCCACGAGCAGTACTTC. Translating gives CASSRAGQGAHEQYF.

V usage is TRBV6-1 and J usage is TRBJ2-3, with D tentatively TRBD2 (5 bases). The V end was cut by 11 bases, the J end by 1 base, with 7 bases between. CDR1 is MNHNS, CDR2 SASEGT, per germline. CDR3 size: 11 residues. CDR3 in DNA: TGTGCCTTGAGGGGCACAGATACGCAGTATTTT. Protein: CALRGTDTQYF.

The chain carries TRBV7-2 and TRBJ2-7; 7 positions agree with TRBD1. The CDR3 totals 16 residues. From germline, CDR1 is SGHTA and CDR2 FQGNSA. Trimming at V came to 1 base and at J to 1 base, leaving 7 bases not matched to a gene. CDR3 region: CASSLGGGQLSYEQYF. CDR3 nucleotide sequence: TGTGCCAGCAGCTTAGGTGGGGGACAGCTTTCCTACGAGCAGTACTTC. Supplemented by reference TRBV7-2 and TRBJ2-7, the full variable domain reads GAGVSQSPSNKVTEKGKDVELRCDPISGHTALYWYRQSLGQGLEFLIYFQGNSAPDKSGLPSDRFSAERTGGSVSTLTIQRTQQEDSAVYLCASSLGGGQLSYEQYFGPGTRLTVT.

This sequence joins TRBV28 and TRBJ1-2; D unclear. CDR3 size: 13 residues. Looked up from germline, CDR1 is MDHEN and CDR2 is SYDVKM. Trimming shortened V by 8 bases and J by 0 bases, and 10 bases separated the two germline ends. The CDR3 coding sequence is TGTGCCAGCTGCCTGACATCTAACTATGGCTACACCTTC. Protein sequence: CASCLTSNYGYTF.

The chain recombines TRBV7-9 with TRBJ2-1; 8 nucleotides align to TRBD2. The CDR3 totals 16 residues. The V gene end was trimmed by 3 bases and the J gene end by 5 bases; junction bases not matched to a gene: 9. The germline CDR1 and CDR2 sequences are SEHNR and FQNEAQ (reference sequence). The CDR3 region has the DNA TGTGCCAGCAGCTTTCGTACTAGCGGCCGAAACAATGAGCAGTTCTTC. As protein: CASSFRTSGRNNEQFF.

This clone has only one observation. The J gene is TRBJ2-7, the V gene TRBV27, with D perhaps TRBD1 or TRBD2 (5 bases each). This CDR3 contains 14 residues. In germline, CDR1 is MNHEY, CDR2 SMNVEV (reference sequence). Deletions cut 4 bases from V and 1 base from J, with 11 bases between. CDR3 residues: CASSYVGPSYEQYF. In DNA form, the CDR3 reads TGTGCCAGCAGTTACGTGGGACCATCCTACGAGCAGTACTTC.

The chain uses TRBV2 and TRBJ1-1; 9 bases align to TRBD1. This CDR3 region has 10 residues. Trimming removed 6 bases from V and 14 bases from J; junction bases left unmatched: 4. The germline gives CDR1 SNHLY, CDR2 FYNNEI. CDR3 coding DNA: TGTGCCAGCAGGGCCGGGACAGGGTTCTTT. It specifies CASRAGTGFF.

The chain employs TRBV5-8 and TRBJ2-3, with D hard to call. V dropped 4 bases and J dropped 7 bases, with 10 bases sitting between them. CDR1 and CDR2 (germline): SGHTS, YDEGEE. This CDR3 has 12 amino acids. CDR3 amino acids: CASSTPRYTQYF. CDR3 in DNA: TGTGCCAGCAGCACCCCCCGGTATACGCAGTATTTT.

The chain joins TRBV6-5 to TRBJ1-4, with D tentatively TRBD1 (5 bases). This CDR3 comprises 14 residues. The germline CDR1 and CDR2 sequences are MNHEY and SVGAGI. V lost 0 bases, J lost 8 bases, and 10 bases lay in between. The CDR3 DNA sequence: TGTGCCAGCAGTTACTCTTCAGGGCGAGAAAAACTGTTTTTT. As protein: CASSYSSGREKLFF.

The chain combines TRBV2 with TRBJ2-1; 10 positions match TRBD2. Germline trimming cut 5 bases from V and 5 bases from J; bases unmatched to any gene: 6. The germline V gene has CDR1 SNHLY and CDR2 FYNNEI. The length of the CDR3 is 15 residues. CDR3 in DNA: TGTGCCAGCAGTAAGCGGGAGGGGGGAGACAATGAGCAGTTCTTC. Translated, it gives CASSKREGGDNEQFF.

The chain has TRBV11-1 and TRBJ2-3, with TRBD2 matching 12 bases. Germline CDR1 and CDR2: SGHAT and FQDESV (reference sequence). This CDR3 region has 18 residues. Trimming cost V 5 bases and J 7 bases; bases outside gene matches: 16. The CDR3: CASSLNSATSGRRYTQYF. CDR3 DNA sequence: TGTGCCAGCAGCCTAAACTCCGCTACTAGCGGGAGGCGGTATACGCAGTATTTT.

The chain joins TRBV19 to TRBJ1-2; D might be TRBD1 (6 bases). This CDR3 comprises 13 residues. Trimming cost V 1 base and J 3 bases, with 6 bases left between them. Per the germline V gene, CDR1 is LNHDA and CDR2 is SQIVND (reference sequence). The DNA of the CDR3 is TGTGCCAGTAGTATAGGGACAGACTATGGCTACACCTTC. As protein: CASSIGTDYGYTF.

The genes are TRBV15 and TRBJ1-1; a possible D gene is TRBD1 (5 bases). Germline V gene data show CDR1 as LNHNV and CDR2 as YYDKDF (reference sequence). Trimming took 0 bases from V and 3 from J, leaving 11 bases between them. This CDR3 has 15 amino acids. The CDR3 here is CATSRDRGVYTEAFF. CDR3 bases: TGTGCCACCAGCAGAGATAGAGGGGTTTACACTGAAGCTTTCTTT.

This clone is a singleton in its sample. V gene TRBV7-8 combines with J gene TRBJ2-5, with TRBD1 matching over 9 bases. V shed 3 bases and J 7 bases; nucleotides not matched to a gene: 9. Germline V gene sequence: CDR1 SGHVS, CDR2 FQNEAQ. The CDR3 is made up of 15 amino acids. CDR3 region: CASSFKDRGVGTQYF. In DNA form, the CDR3 reads TGTGCCAGCAGCTTTAAGGACAGGGGAGTAGGGACCCAGTACTTC.

The V call is TRBV19, the J call TRBJ1-5; 8 nucleotides match TRBD1. The trim removed 4 bases at V and 1 base at J, leaving 6 bases unmatched. This CDR3 is built from 16 residues. CDR1 and CDR2 from the germline V gene are LNHDA and SQIVND (reference sequence). The chain's CDR3 is CASSTRTGTSNQPQHF. Written as DNA, the CDR3 is TGTGCCAGTAGTACCCGGACAGGGACCAGCAATCAGCCCCAGCATTTT.

The gene calls are TRBV7-2 and TRBJ2-3; D call uncertain. V lost 3 bases, J lost 3 bases, and 10 bases lay in between. The germline gives CDR1 SGHTA, CDR2 FQGNSA. The CDR3 contains 14 residues. The CDR3 is CASSFRVVTDTQYF. The DNA of the CDR3 is TGTGCCAGCAGCTTCCGGGTAGTAACAGATACGCAGTATTTT.

This clone came up once. The chain links TRBV7-9 to TRBJ1-1, with D perhaps matching TRBD1 (5 bases). V lost 1 base and J 0 bases, leaving 12 bases between the germline ends. Germline-derived CDR1 and CDR2 are SEHNR and FQNEAQ (reference sequence). The CDR3 runs 16 residues. The DNA of the CDR3 is TGTGCCAGCAGCTTAGGTGCGGGGACTATGAACACTGAAGCTTTCTTT. Translated, it gives CASSLGAGTMNTEAFF.

This chain's CDR3 is CASSETSASYNEQFF. The CDR3 DNA reads as TGTGCCAGCAGTGAGACTAGCGCCTCCTACAATGAGCAGTTCTTC. The genes are TRBV28 and TRBJ2-1, with TRBD2 identical over 8 bases. The CDR3 consists of 15 residues. Germline-derived CDR1 and CDR2 are MDHEN and SYDVKM. J was trimmed by 0 bases and V by 5 bases; bases with no gene match: 3.

As to this clone: Other DNA sequences in the same sample also yield this CDR3. The rearrangement uses TRBV9 and TRBJ2-2; D unresolved. Germline V gene lookup returns CDR1 SGDLS and CDR2 YYNGEE. This CDR3 has 14 amino acids. V dropped 0 bases and J dropped 2 bases, with 5 bases sitting between them. CDR3 region: CASSVAPNTGELFF. The DNA of the CDR3 is TGTGCCAGCAGCGTAGCTCCAAACACCGGGGAGCTGTTTTTT. Full variable domain (rest looked up from reference TRBV9 and TRBJ2-2): DSGVTQTPKHLITATGQRVTLRCSPRSGDLSVYWYQQSLDQGLQFLIQYYNGEERAKGNILERFSAQQFPDLHSELNLSSLELGDSALYFCASSVAPNTGELFFGEGSRLTVL.

Of note for this clone: Within the sample, other DNA sequences also encode this same CDR3. The chain uses TRBV6-6 and TRBJ2-7; D is unresolved. The CDR3 spans 11 residues. The germline V gene has CDR1 MNHNY and CDR2 SVGAGI (reference sequence). The V and J ends lost 5 bases and 3 bases respectively, with 5 bases between them. CDR3 residues: CASSPLYEQYF. DNA for the CDR3: TGTGCCAGCAGTCCGCTCTACGAGCAGTACTTC.

The chain combines TRBV12-2 with TRBJ2-3. TRBV12-2 is recorded as a pseudogene. The CDR3 loop spans 16 amino acids. CDR3 coding DNA: TGTGCAAGTCGCCCAGATACCTGGGTGTCCCCAGATACGCAGTATTTT. This gives the protein CASRPDTWVSPDTQYF.

The chain is built from TRBV7-2 and TRBJ2-5, with D tentatively TRBD1 (6 bases). The J call may be incorrect, as the DNA end agrees better with TRBJ2-7. Germline values: CDR1 SGHTA, CDR2 FQGNSA. This CDR3 contains 14 residues. The CDR3 spells CASSLAGQHYEQYF. CDR3 DNA: TGTGCCAGCAGCTTAGCTGGACAGCATTACGAGCAGTACTTC.